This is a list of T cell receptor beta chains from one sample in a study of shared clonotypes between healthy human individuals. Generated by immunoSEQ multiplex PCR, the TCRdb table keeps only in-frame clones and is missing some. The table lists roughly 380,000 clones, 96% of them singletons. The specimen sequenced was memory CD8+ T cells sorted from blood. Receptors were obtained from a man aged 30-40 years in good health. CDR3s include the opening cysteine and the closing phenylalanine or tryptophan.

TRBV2	CASKGREGPYEQYF
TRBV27	CASSLSWDFSYEQYF
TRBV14	CASSIQGNTEAFF
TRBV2	CASTAQFAKNIQYF
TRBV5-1	CASSLSRAQETQYF
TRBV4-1	CASSQGGVNTGELFF
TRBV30	CAWSAGTSGSHEQFF
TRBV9	CASSVIPTRPTEQYF
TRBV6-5	CASRPRDRAGNTIYF
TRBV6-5	CASRRTSRYEQYF
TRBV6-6	CASSYAVDTQYF
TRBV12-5	CASGSTGGETQYF
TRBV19	CASSPTDRGGNGLSYGYTF
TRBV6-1	CASSDSFSGYTF
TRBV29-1	CSVSSDSETQYF
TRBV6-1	CASSGHSYEQYF
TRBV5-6	CASSLAVRGETQYF
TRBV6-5	CASSRSGGAPETQYF
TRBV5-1	CASSLERGYEQYF
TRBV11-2	CASSFPNAGELFF
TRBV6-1	CASTYVVNTEAFF
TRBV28	CASSPTGLNSNQPQHF
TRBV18	CASSRGAAGEQFF
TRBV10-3	CATLATESYEQYF
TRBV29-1	CSVEQWPGLAGGPVNEQFF
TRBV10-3	CATNWGDRTTGELFF
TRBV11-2	CASLRDSLGHTQYF